Only a few counts were recorded for the clone carrying this T cell receptor (beta chain). Using immunoSEQ multiplex PCR, the repertoire was profiled, and TCRdb retains in-frame clones only, with some absent. The sample includes about 72,000 clones, more than 90% of them seen just once. The sample comes from a study of technical replicates of blood from a few donors. The receptor was isolated from a human donor in good health. Sequences were obtained from T cells isolated from PBMCs.

The CDR3 coding sequence is TGTGCCACCCAAAGGGGGAACACTGAAGCTTTCTTT. It translates to CATQRGNTEAFF. The chain employs TRBV7-9 and TRBJ1-1; D possibly corresponds to TRBD1 (5 bases). Germline CDR1 reads SEHNR; CDR2 reads FQNEAQ (reference sequence). There are 12 residues in the CDR3. V lost 10 bases and J lost 1, with 10 bases in between.